The entry below describes one TCR beta chain. Profiled with immunoSEQ multiplex PCR; TCRdb holds only in-frame clones, not every one. This sample has about 270,000 clones; 80% to 90% occur once, and the top ten carry roughly 2.5%. The data were obtained in a study of blood T cell repertoires in COVID-19. Participant age was roughly 18 to 89 years, and participants resided in 20 to 30 US areas. The CDR3 covers 15 residues. J gave up 3 bases and V 2 bases, and 5 bases lay outside the gene matches. Germline V CDR1 and CDR2: LGHDT, YNNKEL (reference sequence). The sequence derives from a woman under 30 who had recovered from COVID-19. The rearrangement links TRBV3-1 (or the pseudogene TRBV3-2) to TRBJ2-7; 9 bases align to TRBD2. Sequencing used PBMCs or T cells enriched from blood (not recorded which). The CDR3 loop is CASSQRSGGLYEQYF. The CDR3 bases are TGTGCCAGCAGCCAAAGGAGCGGGGGGCTCTACGAGCAGTACTTC.